These T cell receptor beta chains were read from a single sample in a study of blood T cell repertoires in COVID-19. Clones were read by immunoSEQ multiplex PCR, and TCRdb kept only the in-frame ones, dropping some. This sample has approximately 320,000 clones, with 90% found just once. Sequencing input: PBMCs or T cells enriched from blood (not recorded which). Receptors were obtained from a man aged 55 to 70 who had recovered from COVID-19. Each CDR3 is given with its conserved first and last residue. D genes are given only for firm matches. For some rows the clone size is stated as once, few or many, or as a class when expanded; others skip it.

TRBD1 | TRBV19 | NA | CASSPPGQSNEQFF
NA | TRBV4-2 | NA | CASSSAAEKLFF
TRBD1 | TRBV7-9 | NA | CASSPKTGSAGNTIYF
NA | TRBV29-1 | NA | CSVTQVNEQFF
NA | TRBV10-3 | NA | CAISDPGRAVEEQFF
NA | TRBV20-1 | NA | CSASSGRSRNEQFF
TRBD2 | TRBV3-1/TRBV3-2 | NA | CASSQTPGGAGGELFF
NA | TRBV19 | NA | CASSISRPGELFF
NA | TRBV3-1/TRBV3-2 | NA | CASSQVGKEGSYF
NA | TRBV4-1 | once | CASREGFRTEAFF
TRBD2 | TRBV9 | NA | CASSGRPGGSSAQYF
TRBD1 | TRBV30 | NA | CAWSPDRGEQYF
TRBD2 | TRBV28 | NA | CASSSGTRAYTDTQYF
NA | TRBV29-1 | NA | CSVLGGQFYGYTF
TRBD1 | TRBV3-1/TRBV3-2 | NA | CASSPTGRNEKLFF
TRBD1 | TRBV2 | NA | CASSARTGGNQPQHF